The present T cell receptor (beta chain) was sequenced within a study of blood T cell repertoires in COVID-19. Study summary: Italy, Spain and the United States were the sources of the convalescent and acute COVID-19 samples. Sources were T cells, B-cell-depleted T cells, or PBMCs; the material itself was cDNA or gDNA.

This clone was observed once. The germline V and J ends were trimmed by 4 bases and 3 bases, with 16 bases remaining between them. CDR3 length: 16 residues. Germline lookup yields CDR1 SGHTA and CDR2 FQGNSA. Per the authors' pipeline: Amplification with reference gene primers provided the estimates of nucleated cell counts. Libraries were prepared by immunoSEQ multiplex PCR; TCRdb keeps only in-frame clonotypes and omits some of them. For V, J and clone size, that table is used; D and trimming come from the DNA. The table has 150,000 or so clones, about 80% seen once; the top ten hold 3% to 3.5%. The TCR comes from a woman aged 80 or over with acute or convalescent COVID-19. Material for sequencing was peripheral blood. The gene calls are TRBV7-2 and TRBJ1-5, with D possibly TRBD1 on 6 matching bases. CDR3 residues: CASSSKSTGSNQPQHF. The DNA of the CDR3 is TGTGCCAGCAGCTCAAAAAGTACAGGGTCCAATCAGCCCCAGCATTTT.